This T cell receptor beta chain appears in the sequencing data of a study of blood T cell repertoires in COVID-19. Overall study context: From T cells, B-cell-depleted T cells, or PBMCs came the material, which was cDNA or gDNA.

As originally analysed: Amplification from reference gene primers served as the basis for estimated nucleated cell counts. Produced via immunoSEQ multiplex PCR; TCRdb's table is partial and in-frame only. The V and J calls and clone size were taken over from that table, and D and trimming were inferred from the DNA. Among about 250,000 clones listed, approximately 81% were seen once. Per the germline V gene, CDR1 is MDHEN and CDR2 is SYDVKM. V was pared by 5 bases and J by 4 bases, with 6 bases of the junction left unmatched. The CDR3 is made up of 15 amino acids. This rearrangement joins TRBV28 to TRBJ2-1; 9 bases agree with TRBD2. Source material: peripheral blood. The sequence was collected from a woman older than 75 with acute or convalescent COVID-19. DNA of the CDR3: TGTGCCAGCAGTAAGACTAGCGGACTGTACAATGAGCAGTTCTTC. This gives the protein CASSKTSGLYNEQFF. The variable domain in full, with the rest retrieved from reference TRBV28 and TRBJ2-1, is DVKVTQSSRYLVKRTGEKVFLECVQDMDHENMFWYRQDPGLGLRLIYFSYDVKMKEKGDIPEGYSVSREKKERFSLILESASTNQTSMYLCASSKTSGLYNEQFFGPGTRLTVL.